Listed here are 13 T cell receptor beta chains from one sample, sequenced in a study of T cell responses to AZD1222 COVID-19 vaccine. Profiled with immunoSEQ multiplex PCR; TCRdb holds only in-frame clones, not every one. The sample shows about 130,000 clones, 75% to 90% of them seen only once. Sequencing was performed on peripheral blood, taken on day 0 of AZD1222 vaccination. These receptors came from an adult in good health.

This clone was found once. The V gene is TRBV6-5, the J gene TRBJ2-7; 8 bases are shared with TRBD1. Germline CDR1 MNHEY, CDR2 SVGAGI. The CDR3 sequence is 14 residues long. The trim removed 7 bases at V and 2 bases at J, leaving 7 bases unmatched. The CDR3 sequence is CASTFGQGTYEQYF. The CDR3 nucleotides read TGTGCCAGCACTTTCGGACAGGGTACCTACGAGCAGTACTTC.

The V and J genes are TRBV7-8 and TRBJ1-1; D is perhaps TRBD1 (5 bases). Germline V gene data show CDR1 as SGHVS and CDR2 as FQNEAQ. CDR3 size: 15 residues. The V end was cut by 1 base, the J end by 0 bases, with 9 bases between. The chain's CDR3 is CASSLEAGMNTEAFF. The CDR3, as DNA: TGTGCCAGCAGCTTAGAGGCAGGGATGAACACTGAAGCTTTCTTT.

V usage is TRBV5-6 and J usage is TRBJ2-2, with D perhaps matching TRBD1 (5 bases). Trimming pared 0 bases from V and 6 bases from J, leaving 12 bases between. The V gene's germline CDR1 is SGHDT and CDR2 YYEEEE. The CDR3 loop spans 15 amino acids. The CDR3 reads CASSLGLQGAGELFF. The CDR3 DNA follows: TGTGCCAGCAGCTTGGGGTTGCAGGGTGCCGGGGAGCTGTTTTTT.

The chain uses TRBV7-2 and TRBJ2-7; weak D call: TRBD1 (6 bases). There are 15 residues in the CDR3. Looked up from germline, CDR1 is SGHTA and CDR2 is FQGNSA. Trimming cost V 1 base and J 4 bases, with 14 bases left between them. In DNA form, the CDR3 reads TGTGCCAGCAGCTTAGGCCCTGGACAGTTTTACGAGCAGTACTTC. Amino acid sequence: CASSLGPGQFYEQYF.

This chain connects TRBV10-1 to TRBJ1-6; the D is unclear. This CDR3 has 11 residues. The germline CDR1 and CDR2 sequences are WNHNN and SYGVQD (reference sequence). Trimming shortened V by 3 bases and J by 16 bases, and 10 bases separated the two germline ends. The DNA for the CDR3 is TGCGCCAGCAGTGACGGGAAATTACTCCACTTT. It translates to CASSDGKLLHF.

This chain connects TRBV11-3 to TRBJ2-1; 9 bases align to TRBD1. The ends lost 3 bases at V and 9 bases at J; junction bases unmatched: 12. The CDR3 has 16 residues. Germline-derived CDR1 and CDR2 are SGHNT and YENEEA. The CDR3: CASSFAGTGQVAEQFF. For the CDR3, the DNA is TGTGCCAGCAGCTTTGCCGGGACAGGGCAGGTCGCTGAGCAGTTCTTC.

The rearrangement uses TRBV7-9 and TRBJ1-1, with 7 bases matching TRBD1. This CDR3 comprises 15 residues. The V and J ends lost 3 bases and 4 bases, in that order; junction bases with no gene match: 8. CDR1 and CDR2 from the germline V gene are SEHNR and FQNEAQ (reference sequence). CDR3 DNA: TGTGCCAGCAGCTTGGGCAGGGGGTTGAGCACTGAAGCTTTCTTT. Its translation: CASSLGRGLSTEAFF.

The J gene is TRBJ2-3, the V gene TRBV2, with 9 bases matching TRBD2. V was clipped by 10 bases and J by 2 bases; unmatched bases: 7. In germline, CDR1 is SNHLY, CDR2 FYNNEI. This CDR3 contains 14 residues. CDR3 nucleotide sequence: TGTGCCACGCTCAGCGGGGGGCCCACAGATACGCAGTATTTT. Translating gives CATLSGGPTDTQYF. Variable domain in full (rest from reference TRBV2 and TRBJ2-3): EPEVTQTPSHQVTQMGQEVILRCVPISNHLYFYWYRQILGQKVEFLVSFYNNEISEKSEIFDDQFSVERPDGSNFTLKIRSTKLEDSAMYFCATLSGGPTDTQYFGPGTRLTVL.

The chain is built from TRBV4-2 and TRBJ1-2, with 9 bases that match TRBD1. V shed 2 bases, J shed 7 bases, and the junction held 11 bases outside the gene matches. The CDR3 has 16 amino acids. Germline CDR1 reads LGHNA; CDR2 reads YNFKEQ. The CDR3 loop is CASSQSGQGVFVGYTF. Written as DNA, the CDR3 is TGTGCCAGCAGCCAATCGGGACAGGGCGTCTTCGTTGGCTACACCTTC.

This chain joins TRBV6-5 and TRBJ1-6; TRBD1 matches at 7 bases. V shed 6 bases, J shed 9 bases, and the junction held 8 bases outside the gene matches. Germline lookup yields CDR1 MNHEY and CDR2 SVGAGI. This CDR3 has 14 amino acids. CDR3 loop: CASSVDRVGSPLHF. CDR3 in DNA: TGTGCCAGCAGCGTTGACAGGGTGGGTTCACCCCTCCACTTT.

The genes are TRBV28 and TRBJ2-6; D remains ambiguous. Germline V gives CDR1 MDHEN, CDR2 SYDVKM. This CDR3 has 14 residues. The germline V and J ends were trimmed by 4 bases and 1 base, with 5 bases remaining between them. The CDR3 here is CASSWGSGANVLTF. Here the CDR3 DNA reads TGTGCCAGCAGTTGGGGTTCTGGGGCCAACGTCCTGACTTTC.

The chain recombines TRBV4-2 with TRBJ2-6; D is undetermined. This CDR3 is 16 amino acids long. V gave up 0 bases and J gave up 0 bases, with 6 bases separating them. Germline V CDR1 and CDR2: LGHNA, YNFKEQ. In DNA, the CDR3 is TGTGCCAGCAGCCAAGACAACAACTCTGGGGCCAACGTCCTGACTTTC. Encoded protein: CASSQDNNSGANVLTF.

This clone was counted once. The V and J genes are TRBV7-3 and TRBJ1-5; D is uncertain. Germline values: CDR1 SGHTA, CDR2 FQGTGA. V shed 0 bases and J shed 2 bases, with 5 bases lying between them. There are 14 residues in the CDR3. In nucleotides, the CDR3 is TGTGCCAGCAGCTTAACAGGCGGCAATCAGCCCCAGCATTTT. Translating gives CASSLTGGNQPQHF.